The 5 T cell receptor beta chains listed next were all sequenced from one sample in a study of OX40 agonist ivuxolimab in advanced cancers. Libraries were made using the immunoSEQ multiplex PCR assay. TCRdb stores this immuneACCESS table with in-frame sequences only. Part of the clones is absent; in the studies checked, under half of the shortfall reflects unresolved V genes, and no reason is known for the rest. The sample table shows roughly 66,000 clones, and 65% to 90% are seen once. 0.65% to 0.85% of the sample belongs to the ten largest clones. The sample in question was CD4+ or CD8+ T cells sorted from blood, obtained in a trial of the OX40 agonist ivuxolimab. The receptors come from an adult with an advanced solid tumor such as melanoma, head and neck, liver or kidney cancer.

As DNA, the CDR3 is TGTGCCAGCAGTGTGGAATTTATAAGCAATCAGCCCCAGCATTTT. This gives the protein CASSVEFISNQPQHF. The chain employs TRBV6-1 and TRBJ1-5; D gene unclear. V lost 4 bases and J 1 base, leaving 11 bases between the germline ends. This CDR3 is built from 15 residues. Germline V CDR1 and CDR2: MNHNS, SASEGT.

This chain uses TRBV29-1 with TRBJ2-7; D ambiguous. V was clipped by 5 bases and J by 0 bases, with 11 bases between them. Germline CDR1 is SQVTM and CDR2 is ANQGSEA. The CDR3 totals 13 residues. CDR3 amino acids: CSVSGTSSYEQYF. The CDR3, as DNA: TGCAGCGTTTCGGGTACCAGCTCCTACGAGCAGTACTTC.

J is TRBJ1-1 and V is TRBV20-1; no clear D gene. The V gene lost 6 bases and the J gene lost 7 bases, with 12 bases spanning the gap. The CDR3 loop spans 11 amino acids. Germline values: CDR1 DFQATT, CDR2 SNEGSKA (reference sequence). Here the CDR3 reads CSAIGRLEAFF. The CDR3 DNA sequence: TGCAGTGCGATCGGACGGCTTGAAGCTTTCTTT.

J is TRBJ1-3 and V is TRBV7-2, with 7 nucleotides matching TRBD1. Trimming removed 5 bases from V and 2 bases from J; junction bases left unmatched: 9. This CDR3 contains 16 residues. The germline gives CDR1 SGHTA, CDR2 FQGNSA. CDR3 DNA: TGTGCCAGCAGCCACCGACAGGGAATCGCTGGAAACACCATATATTTT. This codes for CASSHRQGIAGNTIYF.

This sequence joins TRBV10-3 and TRBJ2-3; D is uncertain. Germline V gene data show CDR1 as ENHRY and CDR2 as SYGVKD. The CDR3 runs 11 residues. V lost 8 bases and J lost 5, with 8 bases in between. CDR3 DNA: TGTGCCATCCGAATAGGAGATACGCAGTATTTT. Amino acids: CAIRIGDTQYF.